Shown below are 11 T cell receptor beta chains from a single sample sequenced in a study of T cells in Graves' hyperthyroidism and ophthalmopathy. Amplification of TCR beta CDR3 regions used RNA as the template. The HTBI primer set served for first-round RT-PCR of the TCR CDR3. TCRdb used MiXCR to reprocess the multiplex PCR reads, holding one entry per CDR3 protein. Of about 480,000 distinct CDR3 sequences listed, under 15% are singletons. Sequenced: blood. Receptors originate from a woman under 30 with Graves' hyperthyroidism.

This clonotype occurred many times. The gene calls are TRBV12-5 and TRBJ1-1, with a tentative D call TRBD1 (5 bases). This CDR3 has 15 residues. Trimming stripped 8 bases from V and 1 base from J, with 17 bases between. CDR1 is LGHNT and CDR2 is FRNRAP in the germline V gene. CDR3 nucleotides: TGTGCTAGTAGCCCAGGGTGGACCTCGAACACTGAAGCTTTCTTT. This encodes CASSPGWTSNTEAFF.

The sample holds many counts of this clonotype. The chain combines TRBV19 with TRBJ2-1; D is tentatively TRBD1 or TRBD2 (7 bases each). In germline, CDR1 is LNHDA, CDR2 SQIVND (reference sequence). The germline V and J ends were trimmed by 6 bases and 4 bases, with 13 bases remaining between them. The CDR3 is 14 amino acids. The CDR3 DNA sequence: TGTGCCAGTAGAGACAGGGAGGGATACAATGAGCAGTTCTTC. It yields the protein CASRDREGYNEQFF. The full variable domain, in which reference TRBV19 and TRBJ2-1 provide the parts outside the CDR3, is DGGITQSPKYLFRKEGQNVTLSCEQNLNHDAMYWYRQDPGQGLRLIYYSQIVNDFQKGDIAEGYSVSREKKESFPLTVTSAQKNPTAFYLCASRDREGYNEQFFGPGTRLTVL.

The chain has TRBV29-1 and TRBJ1-5; 9 bases agree with TRBD1. CDR3 size: 14 residues. Germline V gene lookup returns CDR1 SQVTM and CDR2 ANQGSEA. With V trimmed by 4 bases and J by 6 bases, 7 bases remained unmatched. CDR3 sequence (DNA): TGCAGCGTTGTGGTCGGGACAGGGAGTCAGCCCCAGCATTTT. Amino acids: CSVVVGTGSQPQHF.

The V gene is TRBV3-1, the J gene TRBJ1-3; D is uncertain. V lost 7 bases to trimming and J lost 0 bases, with 10 bases between them. The CDR3 contains 14 residues. From germline, CDR1 is LGHDT and CDR2 YNNKEL (reference sequence). CDR3 sequence: CASKKGYSGNTIYF. The CDR3 DNA reads TGTGCCAGCAAAAAGGGCTACTCTGGAAACACCATATATTTT.

This clonotype was counted at least ten times. This sequence joins TRBV12-5 and TRBJ2-3; no clear D gene. Germline V gene lookup returns CDR1 LGHNT and CDR2 FRNRAP. The V end was cut by 2 bases, the J end by 4 bases, with 7 bases between. The CDR3 covers 13 residues. The CDR3 nucleotides are TGTGCTAGTGGTTTGATAAACGCAGATACGCAGTATTTT. Its protein is CASGLINADTQYF.

This clonotype was detected a few times. The rearrangement links TRBV20-1 to TRBJ2-3, with 13 bases that match TRBD2. The CDR3 totals 15 residues. Germline V gene lookup returns CDR1 DFQATT and CDR2 SNEGSKA (reference sequence). V was clipped by 6 bases and J by 3 bases; unmatched bases: 6. CDR3 region: CSALGLAGRTDTQYF. The CDR3 coding sequence is TGCAGTGCCCTGGGACTAGCGGGACGAACAGATACGCAGTATTTT.

This clonotype was observed at least ten times. The junction departs from germline at one end; a sequencing error may be responsible. The chain uses TRBV7-7 and TRBJ2-3; D assignment may be TRBD1 or TRBD2 (5 bases each). Per the germline V gene, CDR1 is SSHAT and CDR2 is FNYEAQ (reference sequence). The CDR3 sequence is 13 residues long. CDR3 nucleotides: TGTGCTAGCAGCTTAATTGGGGGAGATACGCAGTATTTT. It translates to CASSLIGGDTQYF.

In this sample, this clonotype turned up many times. J is TRBJ2-1 and V is TRBV19; TRBD2 is a possible D gene (5 bases). The CDR3 runs to 15 residues. Trimming removed 3 bases at V and 7 bases at J, with 16 bases between. Germline V CDR1 and CDR2: LNHDA, SQIVND (reference sequence). This chain's CDR3 is CASSIGGLARNEQFF. Written as DNA, the CDR3 is TGTGCCAGTAGTATTGGCGGATTAGCGAGGAATGAGCAGTTCTTC.

This clonotype has at least ten counts. The V gene is TRBV7-9, the J gene TRBJ2-7; 7 bases are a match to TRBD2. There are 14 residues in the CDR3. Per germline, CDR1 SEHNR and CDR2 FQNEAQ (reference sequence). The V and J ends lost 7 bases and 3 bases, in that order; junction bases with no gene match: 9. The CDR3 DNA reads as TGTGCCAGCACGAAGGCTAGCGGTTTCTACGAGCAGTACTTC. Its translation is CASTKASGFYEQYF.

The chain uses TRBV28 and TRBJ2-5; no clear D gene. V lost 7 bases and J lost 5, with 11 bases in between. The CDR3 loop spans 12 amino acids. Germline assignment: CDR1 MDHEN and CDR2 SYDVKM. The CDR3 region has the DNA TGTGCCAGCAACTCCAAAGTTGAGACCCAGTACTTC. This codes for CASNSKVETQYF. The whole variable domain, filled in from reference TRBV28 and TRBJ2-5, reads DVKVTQSSRYLVKRTGEKVFLECVQDMDHENMFWYRQDPGLGLRLIYFSYDVKMKEKGDIPEGYSVSREKKERFSLILESASTNQTSMYLCASNSKVETQYFGPGTRLLVL.

This rearrangement joins TRBV5-6 to TRBJ2-1; 12 positions match TRBD1. J was trimmed by 7 bases and V by 0 bases; bases with no gene match: 5. The CDR3 is 16 residues long. Germline-derived CDR1 and CDR2 are SGHDT and YYEEEE. The CDR3: CASSLAGQGAGNEQFF. CDR3 DNA: TGTGCCAGCAGCTTGGCGGGACAGGGGGCGGGTAATGAGCAGTTCTTC.